Reported below is one T cell receptor beta chain. The CDR3 runs 11 residues. CDR1 and CDR2 from the germline V gene are SNHLY and FYNNEI. Trimming left V 9 bases short and J 6 bases short, with 10 bases between. The sample is drawn from a study of blood T cell repertoires in COVID-19. In the study overall: Collection of acute and convalescent COVID-19 samples took place in the United States, Italy and Spain. T cells, B-cell-depleted T cells, or PBMCs provided the cDNA or gDNA that served as material.

Original methodology: How many nucleated cells were present was estimated from reference gene primer amplification. Measured with immunoSEQ multiplex PCR; TCRdb has only the in-frame clones, and not every one. The D gene and trimming were derived from the DNA, and the V and J assignments and clone size from that table. The sample lists about 160,000 clones; roughly four fifths were seen once. V gene TRBV2 combines with J gene TRBJ2-3, with a weak D call TRBD2 (5 bases). Sequencing was done on a sample of peripheral blood. This receptor was obtained from a woman older than 75 with acute or convalescent COVID-19. CDR3 sequence (DNA): TGTGCCAGTAAAGAGGGCGATACGCAGTATTTT. Translated: CASKEGDTQYF.